This T cell receptor beta chain was identified in a study of blood T cell repertoires in COVID-19. Whole-study context: From the United States, Italy and Spain came samples of acute and convalescent COVID-19. PBMCs, B-cell-depleted T cells, or T cells provided the cDNA or gDNA that made up the material.

Authors' methods: Amplifying reference gene primers gave estimates of nucleated cell counts. The data were produced by immunoSEQ multiplex PCR, yet TCRdb's version contains in-frame clones alone and is incomplete. Clone size and the V and J calls come from that table; the DNA yielded D and trimming. The data show 81,000 or so clones, over 75% seen once. The CDR3 is 14 residues long. Germline CDR1 reads MNHNY; CDR2 reads SVGAGI (reference sequence). Trimming pared 6 bases from V and 1 base from J, leaving 12 bases between. The TCR sequence derives from a man in his 70s with active or convalescent COVID-19. The gene calls are TRBV6-6 and TRBJ1-1; D gene unclear. Sequencing used peripheral blood. The DNA of the CDR3 is TGTGCCAGCAGGCTCCGGAGAGGGAACACTGAAGCTTTCTTT. Translated, it gives CASRLRRGNTEAFF.